This T cell receptor beta chain emerged from a study of cytomegalovirus exposure and HLA in healthy donors. Both 60 Vbeta primers and 13 Jbeta primers went into the PCR. The protocol was immunoSEQ multiplex PCR, while the TCRdb copy is restricted to in-frame clones and leaves out a portion. The sample holds about 170,000 clones, 60% to 80% seen once. Unrecorded immune exposure was likely among donors, who were nominally healthy when sampled. General study findings and limits: Sequencing likely produced, as an artifact, a cluster of highly shared sequence variants. As was reported, the classifier diagnosed cytomegalovirus status with high specificity and sensitivity.

The length of the CDR3 is 14 residues. The germline V gene has CDR1 LGHNA and CDR2 YNFKEQ. Notes on this clone: Its antigen is currently unknown. Sequence at one end of the junction differs from germline and may be a read error.

Specimen: PBMCs. The rearrangement uses TRBV4-2 and TRBJ2-4, with a weak D call TRBD2 (5 bases). The origin of this receptor is a man between 35 and 55 years old in good health and CMV-seropositive. The CDR3 sequence: CASSPDLAKNSQYF. CDR3 DNA: TGTGCCAGCAGCCCTGACCTAGCCAAAAACAGTCAGTACTTC.